This paragraph reports one T cell receptor (beta chain). The data were obtained in a study of T-cell memory formation after mild COVID-19. Libraries for TCRalpha and TCRbeta carried sample barcodes and unique molecular identifiers via 5'RACE. TCRdb itself ran the 5' RACE reads through MiXCR, one entry per CDR3 protein. The sample comprises just under 150,000 distinct CDR3 sequences, 15% to 20% of which are singletons, and under 2.5% rests with the top ten. The CDR3 runs to 14 residues. V gave up 0 bases and J gave up 4 bases, with 10 bases separating them. CDR1 is SGHRS and CDR2 is YFSETQ in the germline V gene.

Sequencing was performed on PBMCs or a T cell subset sorted from them (not recorded which). J is TRBJ1-2 and V is TRBV5-1; D possibly corresponds to TRBD1 (5 bases). The source of this sequence is an adult woman who had mild COVID-19 (a few samples of this study predate the infection). Cell type and time point are not known. The CDR3 sequence is CASSLGQILYGYTF. The CDR3 DNA reads TGCGCCAGCAGCTTGGGACAGATTCTCTATGGCTACACCTTC.